This T cell receptor beta chain was identified during a study of T cell changes during pregnancy in multiple sclerosis. TCRdb's copy holds only in-frame clones and misses some; the assay was immunoSEQ multiplex PCR. The profile shows tens of thousands of clones, 92% of them singletons. V was clipped by 2 bases and J by 2 bases, with 12 bases between them. Germline V gene lookup returns CDR1 SEHNR and CDR2 FQNEAQ (reference sequence). This CDR3 region has 16 residues. The sequencing used peripheral blood, collected in the second trimester of pregnancy. This TCR derives from a female donor with multiple sclerosis, enrolled in a pregnancy study. The J gene is TRBJ1-4, the V gene TRBV7-9; D gene ambiguous. Here the CDR3 DNA reads TGTGCCAGCAGCTTACAGGCTTCCCTGACTAATGAAAAACTGTTTTTT. Protein: CASSLQASLTNEKLFF.